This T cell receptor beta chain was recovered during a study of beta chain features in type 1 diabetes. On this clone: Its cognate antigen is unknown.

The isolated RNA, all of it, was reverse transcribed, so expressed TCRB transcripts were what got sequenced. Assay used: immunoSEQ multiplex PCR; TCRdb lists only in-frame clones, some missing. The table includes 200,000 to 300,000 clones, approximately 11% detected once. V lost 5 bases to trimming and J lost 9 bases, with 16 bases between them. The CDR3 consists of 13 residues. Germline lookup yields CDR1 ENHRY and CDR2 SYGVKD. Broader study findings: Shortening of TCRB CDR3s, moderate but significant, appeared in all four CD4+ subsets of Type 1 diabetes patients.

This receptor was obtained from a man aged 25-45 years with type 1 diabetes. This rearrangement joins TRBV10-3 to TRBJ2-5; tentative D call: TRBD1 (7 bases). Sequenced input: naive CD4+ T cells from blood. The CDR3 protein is CAISTGTERAQYF. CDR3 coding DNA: TGTGCCATCAGTACAGGGACAGAGCGGGCCCAGTACTTC.